The present T cell receptor beta chain was sequenced within a study of blood T cells in healthy people across ages. Broader study findings: TCR beta diversity per million T cells fell roughly linearly with age.

CDR1 is MNHEY and CDR2 is SVGEGT in the germline V gene. The V end was cut by 5 bases, the J end by 7 bases, with 18 bases between. The CDR3 is made up of 15 amino acids. PCR was performed a second time for about 7 to 11 cycles using a sample-barcoded 5' primer and a J-beta primer mix. Each CDR3 protein is one row after TCRdb ran MiXCR on the 5' RACE reads. Of about 1,400,000 distinct CDR3 sequences in the sample, 40% to 50% were seen once. Comments on this clonotype: The antigen is not known.

This clonotype was sampled from a woman between 18 and 29 years old in good health. The sequenced sample was blood. The rearrangement joins TRBV6-2 or TRBV6-3 to TRBJ1-5; possibly TRBD1 for D (5 bases). The CDR3 is CASSDAGAERQPQHF. CDR3 DNA sequence: TGTGCCAGCAGTGACGCCGGGGCCGAAAGACAGCCCCAGCATTTT.